What follows are 3 T cell receptor beta chains derived from one specimen sequenced in a study of naive and memory T cell subsets. An equimolar mix of two oligonucleotides served as the beta constant-region primer for TRBC1 and TRBC2. MiXCR was run by TCRdb on the UMI-ligation and nested PCR reads, yielding one entry per CDR3 protein. The sample carries 150,000 or so distinct CDR3 sequences, 15% to 20% recorded once. Sequencing was performed on naive CD4+ T cells from blood. The receptors were sampled from a human donor in good health.

The V call is TRBV28, the J call TRBJ2-1, with 11 positions matching TRBD2. CDR1 and CDR2 from the germline V gene are MDHEN and SYDVKM. V trimming: 3 bases; J trimming: 4 bases; junction bases outside the gene matches: 2. The CDR3 has 15 amino acids. CDR3 residues: CASSFGLAGYNEQFF. DNA for the CDR3: TGTGCCAGCAGTTTTGGACTAGCGGGTTACAATGAGCAGTTCTTC.

There are a few counts of this clonotype. The V and J genes are TRBV5-1 and TRBJ1-4; maybe TRBD1 (5 bases). Between the trimmed V and J ends, which lost 4 bases and 1 base, there was a span of 14 bases. There are 16 residues in the CDR3. Germline CDR1 SGHRS, CDR2 YFSETQ. The CDR3 here is CASSGGRGRTNEKLFF. In nucleotides, the CDR3 is TGCGCCAGCAGCGGGGGAAGAGGTCGAACTAATGAAAAACTGTTTTTT.

This clonotype was seen ten or more times. The V gene is TRBV7-9, the J gene TRBJ1-5; no definite D call. Trimming stripped 1 base from V and 2 bases from J, with 0 bases between. The V gene's germline CDR1 is SEHNR and CDR2 FQNEAQ (reference sequence). The CDR3 is made up of 12 amino acids. Here the CDR3 reads CASSLGNQPQHF. The CDR3 region has the DNA TGTGCCAGCAGCTTAGGCAATCAGCCCCAGCATTTT.